This TCR beta chain derives from a study of resident and recirculating memory T cells in vitiligo. Study at large: Samples were epidermis from two lesional and two nonlesional sites, plus PBMCs.

This clone was recorded once. What it binds is unknown. Study-wide points: Non-conserved TCRs across sites and patients suggested distinct clones per lesion.

No vitiligo treatment was given during the prior three months. Trimming took 11 bases from V and 9 from J, leaving 8 bases between them. The CDR3 totals 9 residues. CDR1 WNHNN and CDR2 SYGVQD come from the germline V gene (reference sequence). Clones were read by immunoSEQ multiplex PCR, and TCRdb kept only the in-frame ones, dropping some. The top ten hold 4.9% of the sample, which has tens of thousands of clones, 90% to 95% seen once. The sequence came from a male donor with vitiligo. The V gene is TRBV10-1, the J gene TRBJ1-5; possibly TRBD1 for D (5 bases). The sequencing input was blood. The CDR3 region is CASRGPQHF. The CDR3 DNA is TGCGCCTCTAGGGGGCCCCAGCATTTT.